The clone carrying this T cell receptor beta chain showed up many times. From germline, CDR1 is DFQATT and CDR2 SNEGSKA (reference sequence). The CDR3 loop spans 15 amino acids. Trimming pared 1 base from V and 4 bases from J, leaving 14 bases between. The sample is drawn from a study of T cells in Graves' hyperthyroidism and ophthalmopathy. The CDR3 regions of TCR beta were amplified from RNA transcripts. TCR CDR3 underwent first-round RT-PCR with the HTBI primer set. MiXCR, applied by TCRdb to the multiplex PCR reads, yields one record per CDR3 protein. The profile covers around 420,000 distinct CDR3 sequences, with 15% to 19% appearing a single time and around 7.7% taken by the ten largest.

This receptor was taken from a young woman with Graves' hyperthyroidism. Sequencing input: blood. J is TRBJ2-1 and V is TRBV20-1; tentatively, D is TRBD2 (6 bases). CDR3 DNA: TGCAGTGCTAGAGTGGATAGCGGTAATTACAATGAGCAGTTCTTC. Its protein is CSARVDSGNYNEQFF.